This TCR beta chain was captured in a study of cytomegalovirus exposure and HLA in healthy donors. Study-wide results and limits: Presence/absence results assume similar sequencing depth per donor, which may not hold. The study flagged about 150 TCR beta chains as cytomegalovirus-associated.

Primers: 60 Vbeta forward and 13 Jbeta reverse. Clones were read by immunoSEQ multiplex PCR, and TCRdb kept only the in-frame ones, dropping some. The sample lists more than 95,000 clones; roughly four fifths were seen once. Points on this clone: Its target is not known.

The CDR3 consists of 11 residues. Germline V CDR1 and CDR2: DFQATT, SNEGSKA (reference sequence). The TCR originated in a woman under 30 in good health and CMV-seronegative. The chain is built from TRBV20-1 and TRBJ2-7; 7 nucleotides match TRBD2. The source material was PBMCs. CDR3 bases: TGCGCCAGTAAGCGGGGCTACGAGCAGTACTTC. Its protein product is CASKRGYEQYF.